The table lists the clone carrying this T cell receptor (beta chain) with many counts. The sample belongs to a study of shared clonotypes between healthy human individuals. Germline V gene sequence: CDR1 KGHSY, CDR2 FQNENV. This CDR3 is built from 16 residues. Trimming removed 0 bases from V and 5 bases from J; junction bases left unmatched: 7. The table came from immunoSEQ multiplex PCR; TCRdb's copy has only in-frame clones and leaves some out. This sample has some 660,000 clones, with approximately 73% found just once. V usage is TRBV16 and J usage is TRBJ1-5; 7 bases match TRBD1. Source material: memory CD4+ T cells sorted from blood. Subset specified: CD45RA-negative fraction. The receptor's source is a woman aged 25 to 39 in good health. The chain's CDR3 is CASSQSKGRGHQPQHF. The CDR3 DNA reads TGTGCCAGCAGCCAATCGAAGGGAAGGGGGCATCAGCCCCAGCATTTT.